Following are 25 T cell receptor beta chains from one sample sequenced in a study of blood T cells in healthy people across ages. PCR was performed a second time for about 7 to 11 cycles using a sample-barcoded 5' primer and a J-beta primer mix. TCRdb reprocessed the 5' RACE reads with MiXCR, giving one entry per CDR3 protein. This repertoire shows over a million distinct CDR3 sequences, 35% to 50% found once; its top ten account for about 20%. Sequencing was performed on blood. The receptors come from an older woman in good health.

This chain links TRBV5-1 with TRBJ2-1; 8 nucleotides line up with TRBD1. The CDR3 contains 15 residues. Germline CDR1 and CDR2: SGHRS and YFSETQ. V lost 7 bases, J lost 6 bases, and 12 bases stayed unmatched. The CDR3 loop reads CASFLTGGPLNEQFF. The CDR3 nucleotides read TGCGCCAGCTTTCTTACAGGGGGACCCCTCAATGAGCAGTTCTTC.

This clonotype was detected only a few times. The chain joins TRBV9 to TRBJ2-7; D is ambiguous. V was pared by 0 bases and J by 2 bases, with 12 bases between. CDR3 length: 15 residues. Germline CDR1 SGDLS, CDR2 YYNGEE. The CDR3, as DNA: TGTGCCAGCAGCGTAGGTGGGGATCTAACCTACGAGCAGTACTTC. Encoded protein: CASSVGGDLTYEQYF.

This chain joins TRBV20-1 and TRBJ1-2; D is possibly TRBD1 (5 bases). CDR3 length equals 14 residues. The V end lost 1 base, the J end lost 6 bases, and 15 bases lay between the germline ends. Germline CDR1 DFQATT, CDR2 SNEGSKA (reference sequence). CDR3 DNA: TGCAGTGCTAGAGCGGCGACAGTCCTGGATGGCTACACCTTC. It encodes CSARAATVLDGYTF.

The chain recombines TRBV20-1 with TRBJ2-3; no firm D call. V dropped 6 bases and J dropped 7 bases, with 23 bases sitting between them. CDR3 length: 15 residues. CDR1 DFQATT and CDR2 SNEGSKA come from the germline V gene (reference sequence). The CDR3 sequence: CSAERDAPLPYTQYF. The DNA for the CDR3 is TGCAGTGCAGAGAGAGATGCCCCTTTGCCGTATACGCAGTATTTT.

This sequence joins TRBV9 and TRBJ2-1; D is undetermined. The CDR3 runs 13 residues. CDR1 and CDR2 from the germline V gene are SGDLS and YYNGEE. The V gene lost 4 bases and the J gene lost 9 bases, with 14 bases spanning the gap. The CDR3 protein is CASSTDPHGEQFF. The CDR3 bases are TGTGCCAGCAGCACCGACCCCCATGGTGAGCAGTTCTTC.

The rearrangement links TRBV9 to TRBJ2-7; the D call may be TRBD1 or TRBD2 (5 bases each). V shed 2 bases and J shed 5 bases, with 14 bases lying between them. Per germline, CDR1 SGDLS and CDR2 YYNGEE. This CDR3 spans 14 amino acids. CDR3 protein: CASSVGGNEDEQYF. CDR3 sequence (DNA): TGTGCCAGCAGCGTTGGGGGAAATGAAGACGAGCAGTACTTC. Supplemented by reference TRBV9 and TRBJ2-7, the full variable domain reads DSGVTQTPKHLITATGQRVTLRCSPRSGDLSVYWYQQSLDQGLQFLIQYYNGEERAKGNILERFSAQQFPDLHSELNLSSLELGDSALYFCASSVGGNEDEQYFGPGTRLTVT.

This clonotype was counted a few times. The V and J genes are TRBV6-1 and TRBJ2-2; possibly TRBD1 for D (6 bases). The CDR3 is 15 residues long. The V end was cut by 6 bases, the J end by 5 bases, with 16 bases between. In germline, CDR1 is MNHNS, CDR2 SASEGT. CDR3 DNA: TGTGCCAGCAGCGGGACACCCGGAGGAACCGGGGAGCTGTTTTTT. Translating it yields CASSGTPGGTGELFF.

This chain connects TRBV7-2 to TRBJ1-2; 8 bases align to TRBD1. Germline CDR1 SGHTA, CDR2 FQGNSA. The CDR3 consists of 13 residues. Trimming at V came to 2 bases and at J to 8 bases, leaving 4 bases not matched to a gene. The CDR3 bases are TGTGCCAGCAGCTTAACCAACAGGGGGGGCTACACCTTC. This translates into CASSLTNRGGYTF. Together with reference TRBV7-2 and TRBJ1-2, the CDR3 gives the full variable domain: GAGVSQSPSNKVTEKGKDVELRCDPISGHTALYWYRQSLGQGLEFLIYFQGNSAPDKSGLPSDRFSAERTGGSVSTLTIQRTQQEDSAVYLCASSLTNRGGYTFGSGTRLTVV.

The chain recombines TRBV7-6 with TRBJ2-1; 7 bases agree with TRBD2. The germline gives CDR1 SGHVS, CDR2 FNYEAQ. With V trimmed by 5 bases and J by 9 bases, 16 bases remained unmatched. This CDR3 comprises 16 residues. The CDR3, as DNA: TGTGCCAGCAGCCCATTTTCTGCGGGAGCCCCTATTGAGCAGTTCTTC. As protein: CASSPFSAGAPIEQFF.

The table lists this clonotype with a few counts. The CDR3 is CASSELHGDTDTQYF. CDR3 DNA: TGTGCCAGCAGTGAATTGCATGGGGACACAGATACGCAGTATTTT. The chain links TRBV6-4 to TRBJ2-3; no reliable D call. The CDR3 has 15 amino acids. The ends were cut back, 3 bases at V and 2 bases at J, with 12 bases in the middle. The germline V gene has CDR1 MRHNA and CDR2 SNTAGT.

The chain couples TRBV20-1 to TRBJ2-7; D is ambiguous. The CDR3 runs to 12 residues. V was shortened by 0 bases and J by 0 bases, with 3 bases between the two germline ends. Germline V lookup: CDR1 DFQATT, CDR2 SNEGSKA (reference sequence). The CDR3 sequence is CSAREGSYEQYF. The CDR3 coding sequence is TGCAGTGCTAGAGAGGGCTCCTACGAGCAGTACTTC.

The CDR3 bases are TGTGCCAGCAGTGGGGGACTAGCGGGGGAGAGGACCCAGTACTTC. Its translation is CASSGGLAGERTQYF. The chain has TRBV6-4 and TRBJ2-7, with 14 bases matching TRBD2. The J call is uncertain, as TRBJ2-5 better fits the DNA end. This CDR3 is built from 15 residues. Germline-derived CDR1 and CDR2 are MRHNA and SNTAGT.

The rearrangement joins TRBV5-6 to TRBJ2-5, with D uncertain. The CDR3 consists of 15 residues. Germline V lookup: CDR1 SGHDT, CDR2 YYEEEE. V gave up 4 bases and J gave up 0 bases, with 13 bases separating them. CDR3 loop: CASSLALDYQETQYF. The DNA for the CDR3 is TGTGCCAGCAGCCTTGCACTTGATTACCAAGAGACCCAGTACTTC.

V and J are TRBV3-1 and TRBJ2-7; no clear D. The end of the DNA aligns better with TRBJ2-5, so the J call may be wrong. Germline V CDR1 and CDR2: LGHDT, YNNKEL (reference sequence). The CDR3 consists of 15 residues. Here the CDR3 reads CASSQDAATMGTQYF. The CDR3, as DNA: TGTGCCAGCAGCCAAGACGCTGCTACTATGGGGACCCAGTACTTC.

The sample holds a few counts of this clonotype. CDR3 protein: CSARDLGGPYGYTF. The CDR3, as DNA: TGCAGTGCTAGAGATCTCGGGGGGCCCTATGGCTACACCTTC. V gene TRBV20-1 combines with J gene TRBJ1-2; a possible D gene is TRBD1 (6 bases). This CDR3 region has 14 residues. The V and J ends lost 0 bases and 4 bases respectively, with 12 bases between them. Germline V gene data show CDR1 as DFQATT and CDR2 as SNEGSKA (reference sequence).

The gene calls are TRBV6-2 or TRBV6-3 and TRBJ2-3, with 8 bases lining up with TRBD2. J gave up 2 bases and V 0 bases, and 16 bases lay outside the gene matches. The CDR3 spans 20 residues. Germline V gives CDR1 MNHEY, CDR2 SVGEGT. The CDR3 loop is CASSYSRDGRAALPTDTQYF. The CDR3 DNA sequence: TGTGCCAGCAGTTACTCGCGTGACGGGAGGGCCGCGCTACCCACAGATACGCAGTATTTT.

This clonotype was seen just once. The rearrangement joins TRBV15 to TRBJ2-5, with a weak D call TRBD2 (7 bases). Germline CDR1 and CDR2: LNHNV and YYDKDF (reference sequence). This CDR3 comprises 15 residues. The V and J ends lost 4 bases and 1 base respectively, with 13 bases between them. The CDR3 DNA sequence: TGTGCCACCAGCACCGATGGGGGGGCCCAAGAGACCCAGTACTTC. Its translation: CATSTDGGAQETQYF.

The chain links TRBV7-8 to TRBJ2-5; unclear D gene. Judging by the DNA end, TRBJ2-7 fits better; the J call may be wrong. This CDR3 comprises 13 residues. Germline-derived CDR1 and CDR2 are SGHVS and FQNEAQ. The CDR3 loop is CASSLYRIYEQYF. For the CDR3, the DNA is TGTGCCAGCAGCTTATACAGAATCTACGAGCAGTACTTC.

CDR3 DNA: TGTGCCAGCAGCAGCCAAGGGGCTCTCCAGTACTTC. It yields the protein CASSSQGALQYF. The chain recombines TRBV7-2 with TRBJ2-4; tentatively, D is TRBD1 (5 bases). The CDR3 is made up of 12 amino acids. V dropped 5 bases and J dropped 13 bases, with 15 bases sitting between them. From germline, CDR1 is SGHTA and CDR2 FQGNSA. The variable domain in full, with the rest retrieved from reference TRBV7-2 and TRBJ2-4, is GAGVSQSPSNKVTEKGKDVELRCDPISGHTALYWYRQSLGQGLEFLIYFQGNSAPDKSGLPSDRFSAERTGGSVSTLTIQRTQQEDSAVYLCASSSQGALQYFGAGTRLSVL.

On this clonotype: Compared with germline, one end of the junction differs, possibly owing to a read error. The chain couples TRBV5-1 to TRBJ2-1, with 8 bases that match TRBD2. Germline CDR1 reads SGHRS; CDR2 reads YFSETQ. The CDR3 is made up of 15 amino acids. In DNA form, the CDR3 reads TGCGCCAGCAGCCGAGAGAGCGGGGGCTACAATGAGCAGTCCTTC. Its protein product is CASSRESGGYNEQSF.

CDR3 loop: CASSYRDNQETQYF. The CDR3 nucleotides read TGTGCCAGCAGTTATAGGGACAACCAAGAGACCCAGTACTTC. The chain combines TRBV6-6 with TRBJ2-5; perhaps TRBD1 as D (6 bases). Trimming cost V 3 bases and J 0 bases, with 8 bases left between them. The CDR3 loop spans 14 amino acids. Germline-derived CDR1 and CDR2 are MNHNY and SVGAGI (reference sequence).

Worth noting for this clonotype: The germline gene is not matched at one end of the junction; a read error may be the cause. This chain joins TRBV27 and TRBJ2-5, with 7 bases matching TRBD1. Germline V gives CDR1 MNHEY, CDR2 SMNVEV (reference sequence). This CDR3 is 16 amino acids long. The CDR3 DNA follows: TGTGCCATCAGTTTCGGCCGACAGGGTTTCCAAGAGACCCAGTACTTC. The encoded protein is CAISFGRQGFQETQYF.

The chain recombines TRBV27 with TRBJ2-3, with 13 bases that match TRBD2. The ends lost 5 bases at V and 6 bases at J; junction bases unmatched: 11. Germline V gene lookup returns CDR1 MNHEY and CDR2 SMNVEV (reference sequence). CDR3 length: 17 residues. The DNA of the CDR3 is TGTGCCAGCAGTATAAAGGGACTAGCGGGGCGATCGGATACGCAGTATTTT. Its protein is CASSIKGLAGRSDTQYF.

This clonotype was seen a handful of times. The V call is TRBV20-1, the J call TRBJ2-1, with unresolved D. V was cut by 0 bases and J by 3 bases, with 12 bases left in between. Germline V lookup: CDR1 DFQATT, CDR2 SNEGSKA (reference sequence). The CDR3 consists of 15 residues. Written as DNA, the CDR3 is TGCAGTGCTAGAGATCCCCAGCAGAACTACAATGAGCAGTTCTTC. Encoded protein: CSARDPQQNYNEQFF.

CDR3 in amino acids: CASAAGSAKETQYF. CDR3 sequence (DNA): TGTGCCAGCGCGGCGGGATCAGCTAAAGAGACCCAGTACTTC. The chain links TRBV5-4 to TRBJ2-5, with D possibly matching TRBD2 (6 bases). Trimming shortened V by 7 bases and J by 3 bases, and 16 bases separated the two germline ends. CDR3 length equals 14 residues. CDR1 is SGHNT, CDR2 YYREEE, per germline (reference sequence).